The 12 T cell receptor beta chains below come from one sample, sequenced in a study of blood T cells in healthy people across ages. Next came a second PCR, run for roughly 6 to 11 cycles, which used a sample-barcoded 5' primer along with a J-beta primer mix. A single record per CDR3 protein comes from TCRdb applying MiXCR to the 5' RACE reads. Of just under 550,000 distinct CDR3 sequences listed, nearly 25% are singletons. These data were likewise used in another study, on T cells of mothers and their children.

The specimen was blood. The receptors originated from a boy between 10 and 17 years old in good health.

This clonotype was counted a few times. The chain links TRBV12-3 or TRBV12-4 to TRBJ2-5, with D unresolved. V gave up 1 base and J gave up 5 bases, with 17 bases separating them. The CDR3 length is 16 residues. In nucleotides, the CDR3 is TGTGCCAGCAGTTTAGGAACTATAGGCCTCCAGGAGACCCAGTACTTC. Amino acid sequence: CASSLGTIGLQETQYF.

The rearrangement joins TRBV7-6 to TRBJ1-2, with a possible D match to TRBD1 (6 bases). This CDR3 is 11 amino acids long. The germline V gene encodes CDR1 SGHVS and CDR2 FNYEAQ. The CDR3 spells CLNRVNYGYTF. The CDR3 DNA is TGTTTGAACAGGGTTAACTATGGCTACACCTTC.

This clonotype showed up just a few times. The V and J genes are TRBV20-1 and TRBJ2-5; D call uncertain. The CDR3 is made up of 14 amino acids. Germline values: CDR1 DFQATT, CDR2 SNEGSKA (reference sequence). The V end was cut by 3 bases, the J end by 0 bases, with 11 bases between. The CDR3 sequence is CSASDRRYQETQYF. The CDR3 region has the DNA TGCAGTGCTAGCGATCGACGGTACCAAGAGACCCAGTACTTC.

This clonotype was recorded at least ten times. Here the CDR3 reads CASSLSYNEQFF. CDR3 coding DNA: TGTGCCAGCAGCCTATCCTACAATGAGCAGTTCTTC. This chain uses TRBV7-2 with TRBJ2-1; D ambiguous. This CDR3 comprises 12 residues. Trimming left V 5 bases short and J 1 base short, with 3 bases between. Germline CDR1 SGHTA, CDR2 FQGNSA.

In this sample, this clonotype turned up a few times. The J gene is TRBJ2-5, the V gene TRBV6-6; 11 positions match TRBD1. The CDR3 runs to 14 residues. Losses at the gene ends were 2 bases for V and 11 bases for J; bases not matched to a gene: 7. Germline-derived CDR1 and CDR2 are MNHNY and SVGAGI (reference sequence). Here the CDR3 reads CASSYGQGAGEQYF. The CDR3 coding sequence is TGTGCCAGCAGTTACGGACAGGGGGCAGGGGAGCAGTACTTC.

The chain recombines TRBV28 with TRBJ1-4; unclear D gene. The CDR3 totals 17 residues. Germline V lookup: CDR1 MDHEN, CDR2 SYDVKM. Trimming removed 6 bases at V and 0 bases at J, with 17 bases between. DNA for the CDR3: TGTGCCAGCAGCACGGCGGCAGCTTATGCAACTAATGAAAAACTGTTTTTT. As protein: CASSTAAAYATNEKLFF.

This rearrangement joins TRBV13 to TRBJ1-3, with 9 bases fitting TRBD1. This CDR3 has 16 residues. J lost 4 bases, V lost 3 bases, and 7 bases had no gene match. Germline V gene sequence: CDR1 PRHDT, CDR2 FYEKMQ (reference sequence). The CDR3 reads CASSFRGQGPGNTIYF. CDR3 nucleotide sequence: TGTGCCAGCAGCTTCCGAGGACAGGGGCCCGGAAACACCATATATTTT.

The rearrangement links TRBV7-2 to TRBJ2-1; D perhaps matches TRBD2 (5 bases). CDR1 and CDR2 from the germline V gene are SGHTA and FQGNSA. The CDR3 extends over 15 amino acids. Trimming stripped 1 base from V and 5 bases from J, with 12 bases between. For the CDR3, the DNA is TGTGCCAGCAGCTTAGTTGGATTTAGCGACAATGAGCAGTTCTTC. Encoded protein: CASSLVGFSDNEQFF.

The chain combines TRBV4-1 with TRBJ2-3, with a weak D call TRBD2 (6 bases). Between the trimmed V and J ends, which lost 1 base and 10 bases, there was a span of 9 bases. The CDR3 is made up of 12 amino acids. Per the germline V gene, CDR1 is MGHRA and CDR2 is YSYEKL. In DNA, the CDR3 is TGCGCCAGCAGCCAAGTTGGCGGGGCGCAGTATTTT. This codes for CASSQVGGAQYF.

CDR3 protein: CSATARLAVSTDTQYF. The CDR3 nucleotides read TGCAGTGCTACGGCGCGCCTAGCGGTTAGCACAGATACGCAGTATTTT. The chain has TRBV20-1 and TRBJ2-3; TRBD2 matches 7 bases. J gave up 0 bases and V 4 bases, and 10 bases lay outside the gene matches. Germline-derived CDR1 and CDR2 are DFQATT and SNEGSKA (reference sequence). The CDR3 totals 16 residues.

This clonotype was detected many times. The CDR3 protein is CASSESLTGGGETQYF. The CDR3 nucleotides read TGCGCCAGCAGTGAGTCTTTGACAGGGGGCGGGGAGACCCAGTACTTC. The genes are TRBV10-2 and TRBJ2-5; 10 bases align to TRBD1. Germline CDR1 is WSHSY and CDR2 is SAAADI. The CDR3 sequence is 16 residues long. J gave up 5 bases and V 0 bases, and 6 bases lay outside the gene matches.

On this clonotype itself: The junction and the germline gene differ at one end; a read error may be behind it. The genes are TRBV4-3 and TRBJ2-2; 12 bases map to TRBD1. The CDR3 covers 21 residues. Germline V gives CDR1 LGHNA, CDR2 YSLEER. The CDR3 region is CASSQSSQGQGASSNTGELVF. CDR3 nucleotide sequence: TGCGCCAGCAGCCAGAGCTCCCAGGGACAGGGGGCTTCTTCGAACACCGGGGAGCTGGTTTTT.